The sequence of this TCR beta chain was determined in a study of blood T cells in healthy people across ages. Sample-barcoded 5' priming and a J-beta primer mix drove a second PCR of roughly 7 to 11 cycles. Each of the cDNA molecules was tagged by a template-switch adaptor with 12 random nucleotides. Sequencing recovered at least 3 million CDR3-containing paired-end reads from each sample. From the 5' RACE reads, TCRdb called clonotypes with MiXCR, one entry per CDR3 protein. The sample carries around 1,800,000 distinct CDR3 sequences, about 39% recorded once. The CDR3 is made up of 15 amino acids. The germline V gene encodes CDR1 SGDLS and CDR2 YYNGEE. Trimming pared 3 bases from V and 0 bases from J, leaving 10 bases between.

Sequenced: blood. This chain uses TRBV9 with TRBJ2-1; D might be TRBD1 (6 bases). The TCR originated in a human donor in good health. CDR3 sequence (DNA): TGTGCCAGCAGCGGCCGGGACAACTCCTACAATGAGCAGTTCTTC. It yields the protein CASSGRDNSYNEQFF.